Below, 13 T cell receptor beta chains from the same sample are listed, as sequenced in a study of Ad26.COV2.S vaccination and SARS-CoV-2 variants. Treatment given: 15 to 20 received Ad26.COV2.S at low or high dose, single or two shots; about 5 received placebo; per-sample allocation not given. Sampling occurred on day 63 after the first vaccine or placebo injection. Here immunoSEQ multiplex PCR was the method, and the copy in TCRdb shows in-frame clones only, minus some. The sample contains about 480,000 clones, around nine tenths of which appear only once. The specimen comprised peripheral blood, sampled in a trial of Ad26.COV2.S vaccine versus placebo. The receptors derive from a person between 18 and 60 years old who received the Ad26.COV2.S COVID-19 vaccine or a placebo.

CDR3 loop: CASSRRQASNQPQHF. CDR3 DNA sequence: TGTGCCAGCAGCCGCCGACAGGCTAGCAATCAGCCCCAGCATTTT. The chain is built from TRBV6-2 or TRBV6-3 and TRBJ1-5; possible D gene TRBD1, 6 bases. V lost 6 bases to trimming and J lost 0 bases, with 12 bases between them. Germline values: CDR1 MNHEY, CDR2 SVGEGT. This CDR3 comprises 15 residues.

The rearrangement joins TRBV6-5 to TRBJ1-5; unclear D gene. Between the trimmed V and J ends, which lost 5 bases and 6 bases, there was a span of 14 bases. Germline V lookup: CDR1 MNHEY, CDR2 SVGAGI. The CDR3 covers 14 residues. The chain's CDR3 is CASSQDFMSQPQHF. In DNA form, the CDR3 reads TGTGCCAGCAGTCAGGATTTTATGAGTCAGCCCCAGCATTTT.

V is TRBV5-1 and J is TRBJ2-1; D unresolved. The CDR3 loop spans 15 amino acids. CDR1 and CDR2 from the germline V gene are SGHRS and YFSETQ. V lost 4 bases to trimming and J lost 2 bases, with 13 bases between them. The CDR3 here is CASSPLVQAYNEQFF. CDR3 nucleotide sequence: TGCGCCAGCAGCCCATTGGTCCAGGCCTACAATGAGCAGTTCTTC.

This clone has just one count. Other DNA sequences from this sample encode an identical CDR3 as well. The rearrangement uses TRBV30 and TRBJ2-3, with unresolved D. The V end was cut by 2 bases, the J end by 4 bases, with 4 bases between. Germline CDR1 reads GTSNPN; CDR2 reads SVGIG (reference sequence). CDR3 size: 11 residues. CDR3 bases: TGTGCCTGGAGTTTAGCAGATACGCAGTATTTT. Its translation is CAWSLADTQYF.

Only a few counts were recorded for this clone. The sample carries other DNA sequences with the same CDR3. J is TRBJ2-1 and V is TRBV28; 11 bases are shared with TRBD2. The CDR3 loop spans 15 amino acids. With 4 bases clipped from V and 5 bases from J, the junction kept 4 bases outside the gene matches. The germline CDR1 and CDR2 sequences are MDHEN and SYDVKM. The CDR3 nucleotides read TGTGCCAGCAGTTCACTAGCGGGAGTTAACAATGAGCAGTTCTTC. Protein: CASSSLAGVNNEQFF.

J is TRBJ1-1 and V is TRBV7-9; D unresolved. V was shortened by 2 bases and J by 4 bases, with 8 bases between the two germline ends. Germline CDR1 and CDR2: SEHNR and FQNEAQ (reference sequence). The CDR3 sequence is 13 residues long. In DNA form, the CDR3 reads TGTGCCAGCAGCTTACCGGTGGCCACTGAAGCTTTCTTT. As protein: CASSLPVATEAFF.

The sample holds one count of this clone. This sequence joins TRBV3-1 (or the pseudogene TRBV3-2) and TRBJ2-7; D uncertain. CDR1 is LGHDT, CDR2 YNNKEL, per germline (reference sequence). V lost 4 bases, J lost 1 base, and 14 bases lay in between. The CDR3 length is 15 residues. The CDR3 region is CASSRQPTKSYEQYF. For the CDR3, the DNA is TGTGCCAGCAGCCGCCAGCCCACAAAATCCTACGAGCAGTACTTC.

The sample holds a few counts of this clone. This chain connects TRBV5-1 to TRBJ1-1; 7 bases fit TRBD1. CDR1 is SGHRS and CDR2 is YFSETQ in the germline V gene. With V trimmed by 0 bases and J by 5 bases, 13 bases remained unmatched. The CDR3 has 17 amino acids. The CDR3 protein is CASSLDGTAYLGTEAFF. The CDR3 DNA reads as TGCGCCAGCAGCTTGGACGGGACAGCCTACCTGGGGACTGAAGCTTTCTTT.

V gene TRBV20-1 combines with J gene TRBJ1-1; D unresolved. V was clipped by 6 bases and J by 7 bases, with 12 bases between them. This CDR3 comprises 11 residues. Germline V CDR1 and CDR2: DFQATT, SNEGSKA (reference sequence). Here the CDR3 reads CSAPTAVEAFF. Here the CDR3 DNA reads TGCAGTGCACCGACCGCCGTTGAAGCTTTCTTT.

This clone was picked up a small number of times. The CDR3: CASRNQGDRLYTF. In DNA, the CDR3 is TGTGCCAGCAGAAATCAGGGGGACCGCCTCTACACCTTC. The chain employs TRBV28 and TRBJ1-2, with 7 bases identical to TRBD1. Per germline, CDR1 MDHEN and CDR2 SYDVKM. Trimming removed 6 bases from V and 10 bases from J; junction bases left unmatched: 11. This CDR3 has 13 amino acids.

The CDR3 loop is CASSLAGGRAIMGLTDTQYF. The CDR3 region has the DNA TGTGCCAGCAGCTTAGCGGGCGGGAGGGCCATCATGGGACTCACAGATACGCAGTATTTT. V usage is TRBV7-2 and J usage is TRBJ2-3; TRBD2 matches at 9 bases. Trimming cost V 0 bases and J 2 bases; bases outside gene matches: 15. The CDR3 spans 20 residues. CDR1 is SGHTA and CDR2 is FQGNSA in the germline V gene.

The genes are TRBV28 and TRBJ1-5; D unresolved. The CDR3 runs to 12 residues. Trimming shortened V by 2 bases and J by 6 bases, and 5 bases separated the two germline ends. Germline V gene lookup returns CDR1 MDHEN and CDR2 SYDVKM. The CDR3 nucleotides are TGTGCCAGCAGTTTAATCTCTCAGCCCCAGCATTTT. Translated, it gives CASSLISQPQHF.

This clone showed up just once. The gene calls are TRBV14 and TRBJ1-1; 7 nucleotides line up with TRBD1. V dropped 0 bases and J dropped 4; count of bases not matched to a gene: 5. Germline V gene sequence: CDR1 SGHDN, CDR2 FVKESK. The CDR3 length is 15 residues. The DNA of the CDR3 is TGTGCCAGCAGCCAAGAAGCGGGACAGTTCACTGAAGCTTTCTTT. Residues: CASSQEAGQFTEAFF.